This T cell receptor gamma chain was sequenced for a study of gamma-delta T cells after stem cell transplantation. TCRdb re-identified clones in the RT-PCR reads via CATT. Counted here are about 3,000 gamma-chain clones, more than 15% occurring once; the ten biggest clones make up around 3.6%. There are 13 residues in the CDR3. Trimming at V came to 0 bases and at J to 7 bases, leaving 6 bases not matched to a gene. Germline V gene sequence: CDR1 EGSNGY, CDR2 YDSYNSKV. This clone turned up a few times. The specimen was gamma-delta T cells. The chain carries TRGV2 and TRGJ1 or TRGJ2. The clonotype originates from a human donor. It is not recorded whose cells these are; they may come from a transplant donor. CDR3 bases: TGTGCCACCTGGGACGGGCAGCGGTATAAGAAACTCTTT. It encodes CATWDGQRYKKLF.